This T cell receptor (beta chain) was sequenced for a study of technical replicates of blood from several donors. The CDR3 has 15 amino acids. CDR1 and CDR2 (germline): SGHAT, FQNNGV. With 5 bases removed from V and 5 bases from J, the gap between germline ends came to 18 bases. Measured with immunoSEQ multiplex PCR; TCRdb has only the in-frame clones, and not every one. Of roughly 80,000 clones listed, approximately 93% were seen once; the top ten hold about 0.41%. In this sample, this clone turned up once. The receptor was isolated from a human donor in good health. The sample taken for sequencing was T cells isolated from PBMCs. The J gene is TRBJ2-5, the V gene TRBV11-2; perhaps TRBD2 as D (7 bases). CDR3 in DNA: TGTGCCAGCAGCCTCGGGGGGAAAGGGGGGGAGACCCAGTACTTC. This gives the protein CASSLGGKGGETQYF. The full variable domain, in which reference TRBV11-2 and TRBJ2-5 provide the parts outside the CDR3, is EAGVAQSPRYKIIEKRQSVAFWCNPISGHATLYWYQQILGQGPKLLIQFQNNGVVDDSQLPKDRFSAERLKGVDSTLKIQPAKLEDSAVYLCASSLGGKGGETQYFGPGTRLLVL.